This TCR beta chain was profiled in a study of CD8 T cells in ankylosing spondylitis. Points from the study as a whole: Reports of some motif variants in reactive arthritis synovial fluid and blood predate this one. There was a TCR beta motif, made of 7 or 8 highly homologous variants, that appeared characteristic of ankylosing spondylitis blood. Disease-linked clones were reportedly significantly enriched in matched ankylosing spondylitis synovial fluid.

Quantitative molecular-barcoded 5'-RACE generated the TCR beta libraries. TCRdb reprocessed the 5' RACE reads with MiXCR, giving one entry per CDR3 protein. Of hundreds of thousands of distinct CDR3 sequences listed, 12% are singletons. This clonotype was counted many times. The antigen is undetermined. Germline assignment: CDR1 MDHEN and CDR2 SYDVKM. The CDR3 runs to 11 residues. Between the trimmed V and J ends, which lost 8 bases and 2 bases, there was a span of 3 bases. J is TRBJ2-2 and V is TRBV28; no firm D call. The clonotype originates from a male donor with ankylosing spondylitis. Sequencing was carried out using blood, either unsorted or a sorted T cell fraction (not recorded which). The CDR3 sequence: CASDNTGELFF. The CDR3 DNA follows: TGTGCCAGCGATAACACCGGGGAGCTGTTTTTT. The full variable domain, rest sourced from reference TRBV28 and TRBJ2-2, is DVKVTQSSRYLVKRTGEKVFLECVQDMDHENMFWYRQDPGLGLRLIYFSYDVKMKEKGDIPEGYSVSREKKERFSLILESASTNQTSMYLCASDNTGELFFGEGSRLTVL.